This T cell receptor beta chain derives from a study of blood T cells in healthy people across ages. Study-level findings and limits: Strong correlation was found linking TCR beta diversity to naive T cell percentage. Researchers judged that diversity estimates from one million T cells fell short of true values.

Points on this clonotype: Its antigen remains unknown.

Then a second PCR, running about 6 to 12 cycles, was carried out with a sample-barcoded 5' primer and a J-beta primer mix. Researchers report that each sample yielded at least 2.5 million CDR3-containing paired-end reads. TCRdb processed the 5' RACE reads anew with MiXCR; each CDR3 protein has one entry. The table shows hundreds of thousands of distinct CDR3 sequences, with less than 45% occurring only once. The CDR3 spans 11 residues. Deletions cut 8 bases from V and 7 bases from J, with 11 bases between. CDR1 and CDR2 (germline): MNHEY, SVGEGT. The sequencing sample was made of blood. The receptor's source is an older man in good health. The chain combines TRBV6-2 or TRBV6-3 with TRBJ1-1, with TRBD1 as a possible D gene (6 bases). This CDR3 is CASGDRIEAFF. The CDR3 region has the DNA TGTGCCAGCGGAGACAGGATTGAAGCTTTCTTT.